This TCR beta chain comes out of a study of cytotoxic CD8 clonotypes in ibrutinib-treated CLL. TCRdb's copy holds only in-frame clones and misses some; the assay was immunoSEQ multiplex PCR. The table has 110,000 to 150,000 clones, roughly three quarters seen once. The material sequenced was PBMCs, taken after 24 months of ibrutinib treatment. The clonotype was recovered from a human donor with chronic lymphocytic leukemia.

CDR3 loop: CASSPSGYAAGTGELFF. As DNA, the CDR3 is TGTGCCAGCTCACCGTCGGGTTACGCGGCCGGCACCGGGGAGCTGTTTTTT. This chain joins TRBV18 and TRBJ2-2; the D is unclear. Looked up from germline, CDR1 is KGHSH and CDR2 is LQKENI. The CDR3 totals 17 residues. The ends were cut back, 3 bases at V and 4 bases at J, with 18 bases in the middle.